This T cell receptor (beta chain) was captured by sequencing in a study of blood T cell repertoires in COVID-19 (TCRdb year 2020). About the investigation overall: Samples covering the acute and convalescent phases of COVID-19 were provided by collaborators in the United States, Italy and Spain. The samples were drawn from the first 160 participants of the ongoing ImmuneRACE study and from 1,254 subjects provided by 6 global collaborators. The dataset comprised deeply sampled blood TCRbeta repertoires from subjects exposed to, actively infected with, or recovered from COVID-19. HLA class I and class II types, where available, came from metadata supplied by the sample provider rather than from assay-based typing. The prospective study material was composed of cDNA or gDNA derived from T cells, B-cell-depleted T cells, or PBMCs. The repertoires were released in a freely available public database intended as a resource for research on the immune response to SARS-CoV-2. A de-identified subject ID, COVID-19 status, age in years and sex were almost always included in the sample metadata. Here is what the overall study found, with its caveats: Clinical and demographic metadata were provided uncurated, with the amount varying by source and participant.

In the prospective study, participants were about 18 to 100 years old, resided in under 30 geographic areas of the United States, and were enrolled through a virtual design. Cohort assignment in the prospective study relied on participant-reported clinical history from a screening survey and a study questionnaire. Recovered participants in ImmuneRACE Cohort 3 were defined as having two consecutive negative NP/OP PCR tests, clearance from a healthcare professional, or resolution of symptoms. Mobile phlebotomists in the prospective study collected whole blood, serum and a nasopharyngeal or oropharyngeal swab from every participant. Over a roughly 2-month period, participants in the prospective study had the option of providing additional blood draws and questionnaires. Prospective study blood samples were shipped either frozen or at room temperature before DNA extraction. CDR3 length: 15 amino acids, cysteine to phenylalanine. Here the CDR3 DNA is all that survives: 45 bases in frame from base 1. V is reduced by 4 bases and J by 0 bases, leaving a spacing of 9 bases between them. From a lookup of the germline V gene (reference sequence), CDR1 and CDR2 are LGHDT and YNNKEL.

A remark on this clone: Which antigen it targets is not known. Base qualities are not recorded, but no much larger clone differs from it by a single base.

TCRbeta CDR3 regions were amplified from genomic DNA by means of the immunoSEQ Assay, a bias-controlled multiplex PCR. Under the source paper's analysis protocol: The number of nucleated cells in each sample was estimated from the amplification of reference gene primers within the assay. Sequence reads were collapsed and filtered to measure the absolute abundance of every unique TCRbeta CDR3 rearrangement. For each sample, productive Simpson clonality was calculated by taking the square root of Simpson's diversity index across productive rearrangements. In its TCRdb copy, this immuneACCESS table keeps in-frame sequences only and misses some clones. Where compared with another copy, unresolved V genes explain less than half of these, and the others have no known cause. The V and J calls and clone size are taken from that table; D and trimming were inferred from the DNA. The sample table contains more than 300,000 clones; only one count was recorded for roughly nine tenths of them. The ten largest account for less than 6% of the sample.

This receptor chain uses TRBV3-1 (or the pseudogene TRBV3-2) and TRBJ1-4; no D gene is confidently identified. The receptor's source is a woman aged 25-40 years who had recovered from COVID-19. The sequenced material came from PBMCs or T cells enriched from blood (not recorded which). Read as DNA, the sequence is TGTGCCAGCAGCCGGATCGGGACAACTAATGAAAAACTGTTTTTT. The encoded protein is CASSRIGTTNEKLFF.